This is a list of T cell receptor beta chains from one sample in a study of patients and donors after allogeneic stem cell transplantation. TCRdb processed the RT-PCR reads anew with MiXCR; each CDR3 protein has one entry. The table shows some 150,000 distinct CDR3 sequences, with roughly two fifths occurring only once. Sample: blood, either unsorted or a sorted T cell fraction (not recorded which). All receptors derive from a human donor who was either an allogeneic HSCT recipient or a stem cell or donor lymphocyte infusion donor (not recorded which). It is not recorded whose cells these are; they may come from a transplant donor. CDR3s include the opening cysteine and the closing phenylalanine or tryptophan. D genes are given only for firm matches. Some rows mark clone size as missing; the rest say once, few, many or name a class of expanded clone.

CDR3: CSVDRGNTEAFF
DNA: TGCAGCGTCGACAGGGGGAACACTGAAGCTTTCTTT
D: TRBD1
V: TRBV29-1
length: 12
J: TRBJ1-1
size: NA

CDR3: CASSLDRSDDSPLHF
DNA: TGCGCCAGCAGCTTGGATCGGTCAGACGATTCACCCCTCCACTTT
D: NA
V: TRBV5-1
length: 15
J: TRBJ1-6
size: many

CDR3: CASSQGAYEQYF
DNA: TGTGCCAGCAGCCAAGGGGCCTACGAGCAGTACTTC
D: NA
V: TRBV14
length: 12
J: TRBJ2-7
size: NA

CDR3: CASPPGLAGGYNEQFF
DNA: TGTGCCAGCCCGCCGGGACTAGCGGGGGGATACAATGAGCAGTTCTTC
D: TRBD2
V: TRBV28
length: 16
J: TRBJ2-1
size: few

CDR3: CASSPGARQPQHF
DNA: TGTGCCAGCTCGCCGGGGGCGAGACAGCCCCAGCATTTT
D: NA
V: TRBV18
length: 13
J: TRBJ1-5
size: few

CDR3: CASSLGSYSNQPQHF
DNA: TGTGCCAGCAGCTTGGGCAGCTATAGCAATCAGCCCCAGCATTTT
D: NA
V: TRBV5-8
length: 15
J: TRBJ1-5
size: NA

CDR3: CAITPGTGDAKAEAFF
DNA: TGTGCCATCACGCCCGGGACAGGGGATGCTAAAGCTGAAGCTTTCTTT
D: TRBD1
V: TRBV10-3
length: 16
J: TRBJ1-1
size: few

CDR3: CASSGRGQDTDTQYF
DNA: TGTGCCAGCAGCGGGAGGGGACAGGACACAGATACGCAGTATTTT
D: TRBD1
V: TRBV9
length: 15
J: TRBJ2-3
size: NA

CDR3: CASSLRFGGTTEAFF
DNA: TGTGCCAGCAGCCTCCGATTCGGGGGGACGACTGAAGCTTTCTTT
D: NA
V: TRBV7-9
length: 15
J: TRBJ1-1
size: many

CDR3: CASSSKGNSPLHF
DNA: TGTGCCAGCAGTTCGAAAGGAAATTCACCCCTCCACTTT
D: NA
V: TRBV12-3/TRBV12-4
length: 13
J: TRBJ1-6
size: NA

CDR3: CASSLALRTGFTEAFF
DNA: TGTGCCAGCAGCTTAGCGCTACGGACAGGGTTCACTGAAGCTTTCTTT
D: TRBD1
V: TRBV7-8
length: 16
J: TRBJ1-1
size: NA

CDR3: CASSHNRNTEAFF
DNA: TGTGCCAGCAGCCACAATAGGAACACTGAAGCTTTCTTT
D: NA
V: TRBV7-9
length: 13
J: TRBJ1-1
size: few

CDR3: CASSWGPDTQYF
DNA: TGTGCCAGCAGCTGGGGCCCAGATACGCAGTATTTT
D: NA
V: TRBV5-1
length: 12
J: TRBJ2-3
size: few

CDR3: CASSQAQGLPNYGYTF
DNA: TGTGCCAGCAGCCAAGCACAGGGTCTACCTAACTATGGCTACACCTTC
D: NA
V: TRBV7-2
length: 16
J: TRBJ1-2
size: few

CDR3: CASSQGAGLAMADTQYF
DNA: TGCGCCAGCAGCCAGGGGGCGGGACTAGCGATGGCAGATACGCAGTATTTT
D: TRBD2
V: TRBV4-3
length: 17
J: TRBJ2-3
size: NA

CDR3: CASSERAEGLPYNEQFF
DNA: TGTGCCAGCAGTGAGAGGGCGGAGGGACTTCCCTACAATGAGCAGTTCTTC
D: NA
V: TRBV6-4
length: 17
J: TRBJ2-1
size: NA

CDR3: CASSLVRLPWDYGYTF
DNA: TGTGCCAGCAGTTTAGTCCGATTACCCTGGGACTATGGCTACACCTTC
D: NA
V: TRBV27
length: 16
J: TRBJ1-2
size: few

CDR3: CATSDPGRDRGNEQFF
DNA: TGTGCCACCAGTGACCCGGGCCGGGATCGAGGCAATGAGCAGTTCTTC
D: NA
V: TRBV24-1
length: 16
J: TRBJ2-1
size: NA

CDR3: CASSFPDRVNEQFF
DNA: TGTGCCAGCAGTTTCCCTGACAGGGTAAATGAGCAGTTCTTC
D: TRBD1
V: TRBV28
length: 14
J: TRBJ2-1
size: NA

CDR3: CASSQGWTLSSYEQYF
DNA: TGCGCCAGCAGCCAAGGGTGGACACTGAGCTCCTACGAGCAGTACTTC
D: NA
V: TRBV4-3
length: 16
J: TRBJ2-7
size: few

CDR3: CASTMMGRGPYEQYF
DNA: TGTGCCAGCACCATGATGGGCAGGGGACCCTACGAGCAGTACTTC
D: NA
V: TRBV6-5
length: 15
J: TRBJ2-7
size: few

CDR3: CASSQDPAGGPHEQFF
DNA: TGCGCCAGCAGCCAAGATCCAGCGGGGGGGCCGCATGAGCAGTTCTTC
D: TRBD2
V: TRBV4-1
length: 16
J: TRBJ2-1
size: NA

CDR3: CASSFSAVNNYGYTF
DNA: TGTGCCAGCAGCTTTTCGGCGGTGAATAACTATGGCTACACCTTC
D: NA
V: TRBV5-4
length: 15
J: TRBJ1-2
size: NA

CDR3: CAISEKGTGGPEKLFF
DNA: TGTGCCATCAGTGAGAAAGGGACAGGGGGACCGGAAAAACTGTTTTTT
D: TRBD1
V: TRBV10-3
length: 16
J: TRBJ1-4
size: NA

CDR3: CASSFGTGGQPQHF
DNA: TGTGCCAGCAGCTTTGGGACAGGGGGACAGCCCCAGCATTTT
D: TRBD1
V: TRBV11-2
length: 14
J: TRBJ1-5
size: NA

CDR3: CSVDWGVGNTEAFF
DNA: TGCAGCGTTGATTGGGGGGTAGGGAACACTGAAGCTTTCTTT
D: NA
V: TRBV29-1
length: 14
J: TRBJ1-1
size: few

CDR3: CASSQVPGPNYGYTF
DNA: TGTGCCAGCAGCCAGGTCCCCGGTCCTAACTATGGCTACACCTTC
D: NA
V: TRBV3-1
length: 15
J: TRBJ1-2
size: NA

CDR3: CASSPGPNEKLFF
DNA: TGTGCCAGCAGCCCAGGCCCGAATGAAAAACTGTTTTTT
D: NA
V: TRBV9
length: 13
J: TRBJ1-4
size: NA

CDR3: CATSDTGTVEETQYF
DNA: TGTGCCACCAGTGATACCGGGACAGTCGAAGAGACCCAGTACTTC
D: TRBD1
V: TRBV24-1
length: 15
J: TRBJ2-5
size: NA

CDR3: CASSEAWGGTEAFF
DNA: TGTGCCAGCAGTGAAGCTTGGGGCGGCACTGAAGCTTTCTTT
D: NA
V: TRBV6-1
length: 14
J: TRBJ1-1
size: NA

CDR3: CASSLVAGSQETQYF
DNA: TGTGCCAGCAGTTTAGTGGCGGGGTCTCAAGAGACCCAGTACTTC
D: NA
V: TRBV12-3/TRBV12-4
length: 15
J: TRBJ2-5
size: NA

CDR3: CASSDMGGNTEAFF
DNA: TGTGCCAGCAGCGATATGGGGGGTAACACTGAAGCTTTCTTT
D: NA
V: TRBV7-3
length: 14
J: TRBJ1-1
size: NA

CDR3: CAISQSVGAKQPQHF
DNA: TGTGCCATCAGTCAGTCAGTTGGGGCGAAGCAGCCCCAGCATTTT
D: NA
V: TRBV10-3
length: 15
J: TRBJ1-5
size: NA

CDR3: CASSRHAPSGNTIYF
DNA: TGTGCCAGTAGCCGACACGCACCTTCTGGAAACACCATATATTTT
D: NA
V: TRBV19
length: 15
J: TRBJ1-3
size: NA

CDR3: CSVEGAGVRSGYTF
DNA: TGCAGCGTTGAAGGGGCAGGGGTCAGGAGTGGCTACACCTTC
D: NA
V: TRBV29-1
length: 14
J: TRBJ1-2
size: few

CDR3: CASSLDILAGGTDTQYF
DNA: TGTGCCAGCAGCTTAGATATACTAGCGGGGGGCACAGATACGCAGTATTTT
D: TRBD2
V: TRBV11-2
length: 17
J: TRBJ2-3
size: NA

CDR3: CASSLAPTGLYGYTF
DNA: TGTGCCAGCAGTTTAGCCCCGACAGGCCTCTATGGCTACACCTTC
D: NA
V: TRBV12-3/TRBV12-4
length: 15
J: TRBJ1-2
size: NA